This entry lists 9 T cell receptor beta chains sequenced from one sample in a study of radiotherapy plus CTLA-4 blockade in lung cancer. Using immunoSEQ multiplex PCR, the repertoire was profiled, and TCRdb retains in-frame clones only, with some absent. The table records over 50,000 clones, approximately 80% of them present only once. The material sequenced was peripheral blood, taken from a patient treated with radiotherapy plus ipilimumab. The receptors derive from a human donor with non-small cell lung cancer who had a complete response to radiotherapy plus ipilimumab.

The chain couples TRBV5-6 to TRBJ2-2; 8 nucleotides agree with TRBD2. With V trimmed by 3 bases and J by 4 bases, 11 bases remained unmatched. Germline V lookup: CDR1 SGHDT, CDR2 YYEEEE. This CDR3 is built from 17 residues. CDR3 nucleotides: TGTGCCAGCAGCTCCTTAGGGACTAGACGGCGCACCGGGGAGCTGTTTTTT. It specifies CASSSLGTRRRTGELFF.

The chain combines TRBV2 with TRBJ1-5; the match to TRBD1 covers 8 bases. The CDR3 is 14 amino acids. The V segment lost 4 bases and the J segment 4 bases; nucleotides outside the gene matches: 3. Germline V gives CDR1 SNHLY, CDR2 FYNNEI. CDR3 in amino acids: CASSANRGNQPQHF. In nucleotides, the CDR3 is TGTGCCAGCAGTGCGAACAGGGGGAATCAGCCCCAGCATTTT.

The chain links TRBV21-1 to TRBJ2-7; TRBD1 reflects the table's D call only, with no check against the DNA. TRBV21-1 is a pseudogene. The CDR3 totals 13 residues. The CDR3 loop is CASSDRRGYEQYV. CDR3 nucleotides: TGTGCCAGCAGCGACAGGCGTGGGTACGAGCAGTACGTC.

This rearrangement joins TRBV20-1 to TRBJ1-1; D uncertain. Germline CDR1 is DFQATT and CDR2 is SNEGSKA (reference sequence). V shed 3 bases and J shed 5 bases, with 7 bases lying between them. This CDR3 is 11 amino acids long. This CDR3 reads CSARTPTEAFF. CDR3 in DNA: TGCAGTGCTAGGACACCGACTGAAGCTTTCTTT.

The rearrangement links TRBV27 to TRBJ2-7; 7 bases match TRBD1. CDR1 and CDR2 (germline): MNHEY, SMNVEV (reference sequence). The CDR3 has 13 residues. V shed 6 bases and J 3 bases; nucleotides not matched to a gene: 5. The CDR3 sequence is CASSPRTGYEQYV. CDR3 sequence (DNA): TGTGCCAGCAGCCCACGGACAGGCTACGAGCAGTACGTC.

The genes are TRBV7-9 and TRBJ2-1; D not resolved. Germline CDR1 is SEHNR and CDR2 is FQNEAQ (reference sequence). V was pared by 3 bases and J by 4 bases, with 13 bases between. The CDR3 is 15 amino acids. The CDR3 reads CASSLTAAAYNEQFF. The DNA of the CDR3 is TGTGCCAGCAGCTTGACTGCTGCTGCTTACAATGAGCAGTTCTTC. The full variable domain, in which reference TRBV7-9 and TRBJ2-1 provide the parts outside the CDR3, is DTGVSQNPRHKITKRGQNVTFRCDPISEHNRLYWYRQTLGQGPEFLTYFQNEAQLEKSRLLSDRFSAERPKGSFSTLEIQRTEQGDSAMYLCASSLTAAAYNEQFFGPGTRLTVL.

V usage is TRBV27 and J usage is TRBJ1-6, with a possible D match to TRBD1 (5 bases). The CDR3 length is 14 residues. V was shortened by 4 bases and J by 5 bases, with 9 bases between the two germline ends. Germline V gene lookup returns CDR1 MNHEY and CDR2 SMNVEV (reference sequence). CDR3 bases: TGTGCCAGCAGTTCGTGGACAAATAATTCACCCCTCCACTTT. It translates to CASSSWTNNSPLHF.

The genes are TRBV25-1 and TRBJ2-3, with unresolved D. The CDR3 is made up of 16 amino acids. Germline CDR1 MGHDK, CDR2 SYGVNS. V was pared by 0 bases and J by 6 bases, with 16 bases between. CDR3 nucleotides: TGTGCCAGCAGTGAATATACCCTGATGGCCTCGGATACGCAGTATTTT. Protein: CASSEYTLMASDTQYF. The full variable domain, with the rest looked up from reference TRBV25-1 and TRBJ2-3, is EADIYQTPRYLVIGTGKKITLECSQTMGHDKMYWYQQDPGMELHLIHYSYGVNSTEKGDLSSESTVSRIRTEHFPLTLESARPSHTSQYLCASSEYTLMASDTQYFGPGTRLTVL.

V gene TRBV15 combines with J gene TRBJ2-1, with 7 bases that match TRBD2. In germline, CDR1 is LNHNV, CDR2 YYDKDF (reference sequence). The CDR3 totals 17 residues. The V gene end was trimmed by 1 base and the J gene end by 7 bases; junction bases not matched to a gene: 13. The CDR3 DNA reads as TGTGCCACCAGCAGAGCCCATCGGGGGACTATGAGGAATGAGCAGTTCTTC. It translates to CATSRAHRGTMRNEQFF.